This T cell receptor (beta chain) was retrieved from a study of blood T cell repertoires in COVID-19. Study background: Donors in the United States, Italy and Spain gave samples during acute or convalescent COVID-19.

Original data processing: Reference gene primers were amplified, and this amplification served to estimate nucleated cell counts. Assay: immunoSEQ multiplex PCR; the TCRdb copy retains only in-frame clones and omits some. V, J and clone size are taken as reported in that table, and D and trimming were inferred from the DNA itself. The data contain 40,000 to 50,000 clones, 80% to 90% of them singletons. Germline assignment: CDR1 SGHTA and CDR2 FQGNSA. The CDR3 runs 15 residues. With 4 bases clipped from V and 0 bases from J, the junction kept 3 bases outside the gene matches. Enrolled during active infection, Seattle patients were then followed longitudinally. This clone was seen only a few times.

This chain connects TRBV7-2 to TRBJ1-3; TRBD1 agrees at 7 bases. The sequence was obtained from an elderly woman with COVID-19, enrolled during active disease. The sequenced material came from peripheral blood. The CDR3 DNA sequence: TGTGCCAGCAGCTCAAAGGGGGCCTCTGGAAACACCATATATTTT. Translating it yields CASSSKGASGNTIYF.